The TCR beta chain described here comes from a study of blood T cell repertoires in COVID-19. Study summary: The cDNA or gDNA used as material had been derived from T cells, B-cell-depleted T cells, or PBMCs.

Everyone who took part was roughly 18 to 95 years old, and they came from about two dozen US areas. Allocation to cohorts depended on clinical history reported by the participants. In the authors' workflow: The authors estimated nucleated cell counts from reference gene primer amplification. Profiling relied on immunoSEQ multiplex PCR, and the TCRdb table lists in-frame clones only, not all of them. For V, J and clone size, that table is used; D and trimming come from the DNA. The data contain roughly 190,000 clones, 70% to 90% of them singletons. Germline V lookup: CDR1 MNHEY, CDR2 SMNVEV (reference sequence). The CDR3 contains 16 residues. The ends were cut back, 1 base at V and 8 bases at J, with 18 bases in the middle.

This chain uses TRBV27 with TRBJ2-1, with a tentative D call TRBD2 (5 bases). The sequenced sample consisted of PBMCs or T cells enriched from blood (not recorded which). This TCR was sampled from a woman aged 18-29 years who had recovered from COVID-19. The chain's CDR3 is CASSLLAGTTVDEQFF. CDR3 nucleotide sequence: TGTGCCAGCAGTTTATTGGCGGGTACAACGGTCGATGAGCAGTTCTTC.